These 2 T cell receptor beta chains were sequenced from one sample in a study of metastatic and nonmetastatic thyroid tumors. TCRdb used MiXCR to call clones anew from the PCR reads. The sample records just under 4,000 clones, less than 35% being singletons. Thyroid surgery was performed in patients who had received no treatment beforehand. Sample: adjacent normal tissue. These receptors all stem from a female donor with papillary thyroid cancer or a benign thyroid nodule (not recorded which). Some clones in this sample may be carry-over from other donors' samples.

The V and J genes are TRBV6-2 or TRBV6-3 and TRBJ2-7; D gene unclear. With 2 bases removed from V and 3 bases from J, the gap between germline ends came to 8 bases. Germline V gene sequence: CDR1 MNHEY, CDR2 SVGEGT. The CDR3 consists of 13 residues. Here the CDR3 reads CASSYATIYEQYF. Here the CDR3 DNA reads TGTGCCAGCAGTTACGCCACCATCTACGAGCAGTACTTC.

The V call is TRBV2, the J call TRBJ2-1; the D is unclear. Trimming removed 3 bases at V and 6 bases at J, with 21 bases between. Germline-derived CDR1 and CDR2 are SNHLY and FYNNEI. The CDR3 length is 17 residues. The CDR3 nucleotides are TGTGCCAGCAGTGACCCCCTTTCGGACGGTCCCCGCAATGAGCAGTTCTTC. It translates to CASSDPLSDGPRNEQFF.